A single sample is the source of the 5 T cell receptor beta chains below, sequenced in a study of blood T cell repertoires in COVID-19. Some clones are missing from TCRdb's copy, which holds only in-frame ones; the method was immunoSEQ multiplex PCR. The sample has roughly 48,000 clones; roughly nine tenths are singletons. The sequenced sample was peripheral blood. The receptors were gathered from a woman of 80 years or more with acute or convalescent COVID-19.

This clone was seen a single time. The rearrangement joins TRBV4-1 to TRBJ2-7; D possibly corresponds to TRBD1 (6 bases). V was clipped by 1 base and J by 3 bases, with 13 bases between them. This CDR3 has 15 residues. Germline V gives CDR1 MGHRA, CDR2 YSYEKL. The CDR3 bases are TGCGCCAGCAGCCAAGGGTGGGACACGAGCTACGAGCAGTACGTC. The encoded protein is CASSQGWDTSYEQYV.

The gene calls are TRBV6-1 and TRBJ2-5, with 14 nucleotides matching TRBD2. Germline V gene lookup returns CDR1 MNHNS and CDR2 SASEGT. The CDR3 has 16 residues. The V gene end was trimmed by 4 bases and the J gene end by 2 bases; junction bases not matched to a gene: 3. In nucleotides, the CDR3 is TGTGCCAGCAGTGTGACTAGCGGGGGGGTTCAAGAGACCCAGTACTTC. Amino acid sequence: CASSVTSGGVQETQYF.

The J gene is TRBJ2-5, the V gene TRBV6-6, with D perhaps TRBD2 (6 bases). The V gene's germline CDR1 is MNHNY and CDR2 SVGAGI (reference sequence). Trimming took off 6 bases at V and 2 bases at J, with 16 bases between the two ends. The CDR3 sequence is 15 residues long. CDR3 loop: CASSPPGTVQETQYF. The CDR3 DNA follows: TGTGCCAGCAGCCCCCCCGGGACTGTACAAGAGACCCAGTACTTC.

The CDR3 is CSVEALAGAATSTDTQYF. The CDR3 DNA follows: TGCAGCGTTGAGGCGCTAGCGGGGGCCGCAACTAGCACAGATACGCAGTATTTT. The chain carries TRBV29-1 and TRBJ2-3; TRBD2 matches at 10 bases. In germline, CDR1 is SQVTM, CDR2 ANQGSEA. With 3 bases clipped from V and 0 bases from J, the junction kept 12 bases outside the gene matches. The length of the CDR3 is 18 residues.

The rearrangement uses TRBV24-1 and TRBJ2-3; tentative D call: TRBD2 (6 bases). V was cut by 5 bases and J by 3 bases, with 11 bases left in between. The CDR3 sequence is 14 residues long. Germline V gene data show CDR1 as KGHDR and CDR2 as SFDVKD. CDR3 region: CATSGAGRTDTQYF. The CDR3 DNA follows: TGTGCCACCAGTGGGGCAGGGAGGACAGATACGCAGTATTTT.